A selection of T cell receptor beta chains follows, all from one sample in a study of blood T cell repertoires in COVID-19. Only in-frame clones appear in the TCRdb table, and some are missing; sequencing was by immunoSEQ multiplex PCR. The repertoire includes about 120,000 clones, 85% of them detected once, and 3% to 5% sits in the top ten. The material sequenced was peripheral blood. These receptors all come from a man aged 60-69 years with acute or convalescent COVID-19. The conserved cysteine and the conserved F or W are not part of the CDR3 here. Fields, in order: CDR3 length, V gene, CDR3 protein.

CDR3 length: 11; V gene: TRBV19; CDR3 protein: ASSVLAEYEQY
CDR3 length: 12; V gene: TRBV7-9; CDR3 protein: ASRREFGTDTQY
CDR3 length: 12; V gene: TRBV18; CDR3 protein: ASSPPGLAGDKF
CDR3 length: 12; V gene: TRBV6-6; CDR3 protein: ASSPRTDTDTQY
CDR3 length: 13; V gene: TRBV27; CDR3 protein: ASRQPRRINTEAF
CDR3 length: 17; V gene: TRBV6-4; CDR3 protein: ASSDSSRGFTTRGYEQY
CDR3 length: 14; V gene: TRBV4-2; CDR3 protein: ASSPRASGSTDTQY
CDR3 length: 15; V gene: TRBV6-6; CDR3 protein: ASSLSPLFGRGETQY
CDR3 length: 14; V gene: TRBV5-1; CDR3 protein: ASSLTSGRATTEAF
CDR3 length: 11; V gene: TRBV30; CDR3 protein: AWNQVGGTEAF
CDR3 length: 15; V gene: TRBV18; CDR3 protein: ASSPPTSGRNTGELF
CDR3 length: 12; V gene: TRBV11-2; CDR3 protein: ASSSRLAGNEQY
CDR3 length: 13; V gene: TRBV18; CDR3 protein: ASSTIRQGASEQF
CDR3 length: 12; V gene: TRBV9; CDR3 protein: ASSVEPGGSEQY
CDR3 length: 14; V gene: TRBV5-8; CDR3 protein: ASSLGEAGERETQY
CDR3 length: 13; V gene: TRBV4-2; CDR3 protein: ASSPRTGETYEQY
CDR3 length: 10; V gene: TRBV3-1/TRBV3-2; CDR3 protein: ASSLRDQPQH
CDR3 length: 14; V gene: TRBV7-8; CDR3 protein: ASSLSWPGLLYEQY
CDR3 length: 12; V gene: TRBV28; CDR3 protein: ASKGMGNNSPLH
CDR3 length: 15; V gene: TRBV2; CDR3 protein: ASSNAYLREGRETQY
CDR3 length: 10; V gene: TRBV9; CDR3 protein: ASSPRQREYT
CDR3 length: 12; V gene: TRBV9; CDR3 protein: ASSVDTNYYGYT
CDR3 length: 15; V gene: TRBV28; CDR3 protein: ASRLAGVSLLSNGQF
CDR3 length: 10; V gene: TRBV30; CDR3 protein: AWSRGLDEQY
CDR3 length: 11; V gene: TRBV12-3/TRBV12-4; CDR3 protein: ASSLESGELAF
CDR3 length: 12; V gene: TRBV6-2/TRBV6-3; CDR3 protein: ASSYSIRDTEAF
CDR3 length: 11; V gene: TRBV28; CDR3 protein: ASSLQGSGELF
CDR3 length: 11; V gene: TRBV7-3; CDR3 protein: ASSPSLTGELF